This T cell receptor (beta chain) was captured in a study of early T cells in non-severe SARS-CoV-2 infection. Study in general: Sequencing was performed on bulk RNA from unsorted whole blood, leaving chains unpaired. General study findings and limits: The VDJdb matching leaned toward anti-spike CD8 responses and overlooked private and CD4 specificities.

Individual cDNA molecules received unique molecular identifiers during library preparation. MiXCR was run by TCRdb on the 5' RACE reads, yielding one entry per CDR3 protein. Of about 60,000 distinct CDR3 sequences listed, over 5% are singletons. To note about this clonotype: The antigen remains undetermined.

The specimen sequenced was whole blood. The TCR was taken from an adult who was a healthcare worker with PCR-confirmed SARS-CoV-2 infection or an uninfected control (not recorded which).

The CDR3 spells CASSQDLATLNYGYTF. In DNA, the CDR3 is TGCGCCAGCAGCCAAGATTTGGCCACGCTCAACTATGGCTACACCTTC. This sequence joins TRBV4-3 and TRBJ1-2; D is ambiguous. CDR3 length equals 16 residues. V lost 0 bases to trimming and J lost 2 bases, with 13 bases between them. CDR1 and CDR2 (germline): LGHNA, YSLEER.